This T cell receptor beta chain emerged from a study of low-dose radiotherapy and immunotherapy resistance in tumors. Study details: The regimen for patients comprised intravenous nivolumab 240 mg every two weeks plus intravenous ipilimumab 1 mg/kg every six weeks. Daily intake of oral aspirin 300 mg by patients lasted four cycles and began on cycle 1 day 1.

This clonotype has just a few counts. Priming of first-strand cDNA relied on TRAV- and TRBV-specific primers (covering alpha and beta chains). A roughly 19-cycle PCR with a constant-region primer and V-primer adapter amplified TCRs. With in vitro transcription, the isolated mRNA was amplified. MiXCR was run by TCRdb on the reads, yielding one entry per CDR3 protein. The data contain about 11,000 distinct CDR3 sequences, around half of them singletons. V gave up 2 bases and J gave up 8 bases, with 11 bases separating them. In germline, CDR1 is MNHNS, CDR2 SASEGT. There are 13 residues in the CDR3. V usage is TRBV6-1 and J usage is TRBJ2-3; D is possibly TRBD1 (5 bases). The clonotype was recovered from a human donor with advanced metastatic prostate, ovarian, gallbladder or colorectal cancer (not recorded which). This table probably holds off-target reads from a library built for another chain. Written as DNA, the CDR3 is TGTGCCAGCAGTGAATCAGGGAAGGGTACGCAGTATTTT. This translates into CASSESGKGTQYF.